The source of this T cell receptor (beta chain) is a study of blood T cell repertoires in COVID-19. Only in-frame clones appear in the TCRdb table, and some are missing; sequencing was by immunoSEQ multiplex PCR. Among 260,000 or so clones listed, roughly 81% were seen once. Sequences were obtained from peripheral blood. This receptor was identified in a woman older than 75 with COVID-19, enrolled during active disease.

The CDR3 is CASSSSPGVQVLTDTQYF. CDR3 nucleotides: TGTGCCAGCAGCTCTTCGCCGGGAGTACAAGTTTTGACAGATACGCAGTATTTT. The chain combines TRBV7-2 with TRBJ2-3; D is perhaps TRBD2 (6 bases). Trimming pared 4 bases from V and 3 bases from J, leaving 23 bases between. In germline, CDR1 is SGHTA, CDR2 FQGNSA. There are 18 residues in the CDR3.